This T cell receptor beta chain derives from a study of T cells after somatic rescue of genetic block. The germline CDR1 and CDR2 sequences are MDHEN and SYDVKM. The CDR3 length is 14 residues. Trimming took 8 bases from V and 7 from J, leaving 18 bases between them. The method was immunoSEQ multiplex PCR; TCRdb's version includes in-frame clones alone and lacks a portion of them. Among some 90,000 clones, over 80% were seen once, and the ten largest hold roughly 1.7%. The sample consisted of peripheral blood mononuclear cells (PBMCs). The rearrangement joins TRBV28 to TRBJ2-1; tentatively, D is TRBD1 (6 bases). The TCR originated in a woman between 18 and 29 years old. CDR3 nucleotide sequence: TGTGCCAGCTCCCGACCTGGGACATCGAATGAGCAGTTCTTC. Translated: CASSRPGTSNEQFF.